This T cell receptor (beta chain) was identified in a study of T cells expressing NK-cell markers. Looking at the study overall: Cells sorted as CD3+CD56+NKG2C+, CD3+CD56+NKG2C- and CD3+CD56-NKG2C+ T cells supplied the TCR beta repertoires. Most of the eight sequenced donors were HCMV-seropositive; one was seronegative. Study-level results: What remained unclear was the HCMV specificity of expanded NKG2C+ T cell clones. In a handful of donors, these clonotypes also led the CD3+CD56-NKG2C+ fraction.

Germline V gene lookup returns CDR1 LNHNV and CDR2 YYDKDF (reference sequence). The CDR3 runs 14 residues. Details on this clonotype: Its antigen is as yet unknown.

Reanalyzing the 5' RACE reads, TCRdb keeps one entry per CDR3 protein, without DNA. The table lists 250,000 to 300,000 distinct CDR3 sequences, with approximately 0.39% in the top ten. V is TRBV15 and J is TRBJ2-3; TCRdb's assignment of TRBD1 cannot be checked, as there is no DNA. The sequence was collected from a man younger than 30 in good health. Material for sequencing was blood T cells: a sorted CD56 or NKG2C T cell subset, CD4+ or CD8+ T cells, or bulk PBMC T cells (not recorded which). The CDR3 loop reads CATSRDRPPDTQYF.